What follows are 27 T cell receptor beta chains derived from one specimen sequenced in a study of PD-1 blockade in classical Hodgkin lymphoma. TCRdb's table, derived via immunoSEQ multiplex PCR, lists solely in-frame clones and lacks some. The table includes about 93,000 clones, roughly 78% detected once. Time point specified: cycle 4 day 1 (C4D1), after 6 weeks of nivolumab. Every one of the patients relapsed after autologous stem cell transplantation (brentuximab vedotin exposure was variable). This specimen was peripheral blood mononuclear cells (PBMCs), taken before the fourth cycle of nivolumab. The receptor set was obtained from a human donor with classical Hodgkin lymphoma.

A single count supports this clone. The CDR3 nucleotides read TGTGCCAGTAGGGACGGACAGAAGTTCTCTGGGGCCAACGTCCTGACTTTC. This sequence encodes CASRDGQKFSGANVLTF. V and J are TRBV19 and TRBJ2-6; D is possibly TRBD1 (6 bases). The germline V and J ends were trimmed by 6 bases and 0 bases, with 15 bases remaining between them. Germline CDR1 is LNHDA and CDR2 is SQIVND (reference sequence). There are 17 residues in the CDR3.

V and J are TRBV5-8 and TRBJ2-1; possibly TRBD1 for D (5 bases). CDR3 length equals 13 residues. V was cut by 0 bases and J by 7 bases, with 8 bases left in between. Germline-derived CDR1 and CDR2 are SGHTS and YDEGEE. The CDR3 coding sequence is TGTGCCAGCAGCTTGGTGGGGCGGAATGAGCAGTTCTTC. This encodes CASSLVGRNEQFF.

The chain couples TRBV4-1 to TRBJ1-1; no definite D call. Trimming left V 1 base short and J 5 bases short, with 14 bases between. CDR3 length: 15 residues. Germline CDR1 is MGHRA and CDR2 is YSYEKL. The CDR3 loop reads CASSQVHLAYTEAFF. The CDR3 region has the DNA TGCGCCAGCAGCCAAGTCCATTTGGCGTATACTGAAGCTTTCTTT.

The chain combines TRBV5-4 with TRBJ1-4; 10 bases agree with TRBD1. Germline loops: CDR1 SGHNT, CDR2 YYREEE (reference sequence). The CDR3 length is 15 residues. V lost 3 bases, J lost 8 bases, and 7 bases stayed unmatched. This CDR3 reads CASSSPDRGLEKLFF. In nucleotides, the CDR3 is TGTGCCAGCAGCTCCCCCGACAGGGGGCTGGAAAAACTGTTTTTT.

The chain carries TRBV10-3 and TRBJ2-7, with a possible D match to TRBD1 (6 bases). The length of the CDR3 is 14 residues. The ends were cut back, 2 bases at V and 3 bases at J, with 11 bases in the middle. Germline values: CDR1 ENHRY, CDR2 SYGVKD. CDR3 amino acids: CAISEGQGGYEQYF. CDR3 nucleotide sequence: TGTGCCATCAGTGAGGGGCAAGGGGGCTACGAGCAGTACTTC.

This chain links TRBV10-3 with TRBJ1-2; no firm D call. CDR1 is ENHRY, CDR2 SYGVKD, per germline. V was trimmed by 3 bases and J by 3 bases, leaving 8 bases between them. CDR3 size: 13 residues. CDR3 nucleotides: TGTGCCATCAGTGACCCCGCCTACTATGGCTACACCTTC. Translating gives CAISDPAYYGYTF.

In this sample, this clone turned up a few times. V is TRBV28 and J is TRBJ1-2; D not resolved. Germline loops: CDR1 MDHEN, CDR2 SYDVKM. V lost 11 bases and J 8 bases, leaving 15 bases between the germline ends. CDR3 length equals 11 residues. CDR3 sequence (DNA): TGTGCCTCCTCGCAGGTCACAGGCTACACCTTC. Translating gives CASSQVTGYTF.

The chain is built from TRBV4-1 and TRBJ1-1; tentative D call: TRBD1 (5 bases). The V end was cut by 5 bases, the J end by 5 bases, with 24 bases between. The CDR3 loop spans 17 amino acids. The V gene's germline CDR1 is MGHRA and CDR2 YSYEKL. CDR3 in amino acids: CASSRLLFSGFITEAFF. CDR3 coding DNA: TGCGCCAGCAGCAGACTGTTGTTCTCAGGGTTCATAACTGAAGCTTTCTTT.

This clone was observed a few times. This chain joins TRBV7-2 and TRBJ2-3; D possibly uses TRBD1 or TRBD2 (5 bases each). In germline, CDR1 is SGHTA, CDR2 FQGNSA. The V gene lost 5 bases and the J gene lost 4 bases, with 13 bases spanning the gap. CDR3 length equals 14 residues. CDR3 region: CASSAGAKADTQYF. DNA for the CDR3: TGTGCCAGCAGCGCCGGGGCTAAGGCAGATACGCAGTATTTT.

This chain joins TRBV19 and TRBJ2-5; TRBD1 is a possible D gene (6 bases). CDR3 length equals 14 residues. V was trimmed by 1 base and J by 3 bases, leaving 9 bases between them. The V gene's germline CDR1 is LNHDA and CDR2 SQIVND (reference sequence). The CDR3 is CASSIGQGKETQYF. As DNA, the CDR3 is TGTGCCAGTAGTATAGGGCAGGGGAAAGAGACCCAGTACTTC.

This chain connects TRBV7-3 to TRBJ2-4; D may be TRBD2 (6 bases). The length of the CDR3 is 15 residues. Trimming took off 2 bases at V and 1 base at J, with 9 bases between the two ends. CDR1 SGHTA and CDR2 FQGTGA come from the germline V gene. CDR3 sequence: CASSLGRGAKNIQYF. The CDR3 DNA follows: TGTGCCAGCAGCTTAGGACGGGGGGCCAAAAACATTCAGTACTTC.

V usage is TRBV2 and J usage is TRBJ2-2; D gene ambiguous. CDR1 and CDR2 from the germline V gene are SNHLY and FYNNEI. Between the trimmed V and J ends, which lost 8 bases and 6 bases, there was a span of 22 bases. The CDR3 is 16 amino acids. CDR3: CASGDGPSKVAGELFF. The CDR3 nucleotides are TGTGCCAGCGGGGATGGGCCGAGTAAGGTTGCCGGGGAGCTGTTTTTT.

The V gene is TRBV2, the J gene TRBJ2-3; D is unresolved. Trimming took off 2 bases at V and 2 bases at J, with 8 bases between the two ends. The CDR3 totals 14 residues. Germline CDR1 reads SNHLY; CDR2 reads FYNNEI. The DNA for the CDR3 is TGTGCCAGCAGTGAATACGGAACCACAGATACGCAGTATTTT. Encoded protein: CASSEYGTTDTQYF.

This clone was seen a handful of times. The chain recombines TRBV7-6 with TRBJ2-1; 9 nucleotides align to TRBD2. This CDR3 region has 16 residues. Per the germline V gene, CDR1 is SGHVS and CDR2 is FNYEAQ. V shed 3 bases, J shed 6 bases, and the junction held 9 bases outside the gene matches. This CDR3 reads CASSLAAGLASNEQFF. CDR3 sequence (DNA): TGTGCCAGCAGCTTGGCCGCGGGACTAGCTTCCAATGAGCAGTTCTTC.

The chain recombines TRBV4-1 with TRBJ2-1; D unclear. This CDR3 contains 15 residues. Germline V gene sequence: CDR1 MGHRA, CDR2 YSYEKL. V gave up 0 bases and J gave up 4 bases, with 10 bases separating them. This CDR3 reads CASSQDGLGYNEQFF. The CDR3 nucleotides are TGCGCCAGCAGCCAAGACGGGTTAGGTTACAATGAGCAGTTCTTC.

As concerns this clone: This specimen includes other DNA sequences encoding the same CDR3. V gene TRBV2 combines with J gene TRBJ1-1, with TRBD1 identical over 7 bases. With V trimmed by 4 bases and J by 1 base, 3 bases remained unmatched. The CDR3 spans 14 residues. Germline CDR1 SNHLY, CDR2 FYNNEI. As DNA, the CDR3 is TGTGCCAGCAGTGTAAGGACAGGGAACACTGAAGCTTTCTTT. Its protein product is CASSVRTGNTEAFF.

The chain joins TRBV15 to TRBJ1-6, with a weak D call TRBD1 (5 bases). V gave up 4 bases and J gave up 11 bases, with 15 bases separating them. The CDR3 loop spans 14 amino acids. The germline V gene encodes CDR1 LNHNV and CDR2 YYDKDF (reference sequence). The CDR3 DNA reads as TGTGCCACCAGCACCGCCCGGGGGATGGCACCCCTCCACTTT. It specifies CATSTARGMAPLHF.

V is TRBV7-2 and J is TRBJ1-2; D gene unclear. Germline assignment: CDR1 SGHTA and CDR2 FQGNSA. This CDR3 region has 13 residues. V was cut by 4 bases and J by 7 bases, with 13 bases left in between. The CDR3: CASSSHPGGGYTF. DNA for the CDR3: TGTGCCAGCAGCTCCCACCCCGGCGGTGGCTACACCTTC.

The chain uses TRBV4-2 and TRBJ1-1; D is ambiguous. Germline CDR1 reads LGHNA; CDR2 reads YNFKEQ. This CDR3 comprises 13 residues. V gave up 6 bases and J gave up 1 base, with 9 bases separating them. The CDR3 DNA follows: TGTGCCAGCAGTACACAGACGAACACTGAAGCTTTCTTT. It yields the protein CASSTQTNTEAFF.

The chain couples TRBV7-6 to TRBJ1-4; no definite D call. Germline CDR1 SGHVS, CDR2 FNYEAQ. The CDR3 sequence is 17 residues long. The V end was cut by 5 bases, the J end by 3 bases, with 19 bases between. CDR3 region: CASSPRLGRGSNEKLFF. CDR3 DNA sequence: TGTGCCAGCAGCCCCCGGCTAGGGCGCGGGTCTAATGAAAAACTGTTTTTT.

The CDR3 DNA reads TGTGCTAGTGGTTCCCTAGGGGGATACAATGAGCAGTTCTTC. Amino acids: CASGSLGGYNEQFF. This rearrangement joins TRBV12-5 to TRBJ2-1; D may be TRBD1 (6 bases). The V and J ends lost 4 bases and 4 bases respectively, with 11 bases between them. The CDR3 loop spans 14 amino acids. Germline V gene lookup returns CDR1 LGHNT and CDR2 FRNRAP.

The chain uses TRBV7-9 and TRBJ1-1, with D perhaps TRBD1 (5 bases). Germline CDR1 is SEHNR and CDR2 is FQNEAQ (reference sequence). CDR3 length: 16 residues. V was clipped by 1 base and J by 4 bases, with 16 bases between them. For the CDR3, the DNA is TGTGCCAGCAGCTTAGGATTGGGGGGGTTAGGCACTGAAGCTTTCTTT. Translated: CASSLGLGGLGTEAFF.

In this sample, this clone turned up a few times. The chain employs TRBV7-9 and TRBJ1-5; D gene unclear. The germline V gene has CDR1 SEHNR and CDR2 FQNEAQ (reference sequence). This CDR3 region has 13 residues. V was shortened by 1 base and J by 5 bases, with 6 bases between the two germline ends. The CDR3 coding sequence is TGTGCCAGCAGCTTAGTAGGAGATCAGCCCCAGCATTTT. It translates to CASSLVGDQPQHF.

V gene TRBV7-6 combines with J gene TRBJ1-5; 8 nucleotides line up with TRBD1. CDR1 is SGHVS and CDR2 is FNYEAQ in the germline V gene. After removal of 2 bases from V and 8 bases from J, the junction contained 8 bases not matched to a gene. This CDR3 spans 15 amino acids. CDR3 region: CASSLRQGRGKPQHF. CDR3 coding DNA: TGTGCCAGCAGCTTAAGACAGGGGCGGGGGAAGCCCCAGCATTTT.

The J gene is TRBJ1-2, the V gene TRBV6-5, with D possibly TRBD1 on 5 matching bases. Germline V CDR1 and CDR2: MNHEY, SVGAGI. This CDR3 has 14 residues. With 5 bases removed from V and 3 bases from J, the gap between germline ends came to 13 bases. Written as DNA, the CDR3 is TGTGCCAGCAGTCTCGACCGGGGGGACTATGGCTACACCTTC. Its translation is CASSLDRGDYGYTF.

The chain has TRBV5-1 and TRBJ2-7; the D is unclear. This CDR3 has 11 residues. The germline V and J ends were trimmed by 0 bases and 7 bases, with 5 bases remaining between them. The germline V gene has CDR1 SGHRS and CDR2 YFSETQ. CDR3 DNA: TGCGCCAGCAGCTTGGCCGAGGAGCAGTACTTC. Residues: CASSLAEEQYF.

The V call is TRBV27, the J call TRBJ2-5, with 8 positions matching TRBD2. The junction had 12 bases not matched to a gene; V was cut back by 6 bases and J by 6 bases. Germline CDR1 is MNHEY and CDR2 is SMNVEV (reference sequence). The CDR3 is 15 amino acids. Written as DNA, the CDR3 is TGTGCCAGCAGGGGAGCGGGGGATGTGGTAAAGACCCAGTACTTC. Translation: CASRGAGDVVKTQYF.